This T cell receptor beta chain was sequenced in a study of Tregs in tolerant kidney transplant recipients. The assay was immunoSEQ multiplex PCR, and TCRdb's table has in-frame clones only and misses some. The sample lists some 70,000 clones, roughly 84% occurring once. In regard to this clone: Its antigen remains unknown.

CDR1 is SNHLY and CDR2 is FYNNEI in the germline V gene. The CDR3 sequence is 18 residues long. V gave up 6 bases and J gave up 0 bases; unmatched junction bases: 15. Whole-study findings and limits: Activated donor B cell expansion appeared to reveal the most relevant donor-specific TCRbeta repertoire. This study did not directly address biological reproducibility. Validation in larger populations is needed because few patients were studied.

Unstimulated Tregs (CD4+CD25+CD127-) and CD4+CD25- non-Tregs were sorted from PBMCs. Sequenced input: CD4+ T cells from blood. The chain links TRBV2 to TRBJ1-1; 8 bases line up with TRBD1. This sequence originates from a human donor in good health. Here the CDR3 DNA reads TGTGCCAGCAGCCAGAAGGGCGGGACAGGAGCTATGAACACTGAAGCTTTCTTT. Protein: CASSQKGGTGAMNTEAFF.